The TCR beta chain described here comes from a study of technical replicates of blood from a few donors. Trimming removed 4 bases from V and 4 bases from J, with 8 bases in between. Per germline, CDR1 SGHDN and CDR2 FVKESK. The CDR3 sequence is 13 residues long. TCRdb keeps only in-frame clones here, not all; method: immunoSEQ multiplex PCR. Of tens of thousands of clones listed, roughly 94% are singletons. V gene TRBV14 combines with J gene TRBJ2-1; D is undetermined. The sample taken for sequencing was T cells isolated from PBMCs. The TCR originated in a human donor in good health. CDR3 protein: CASSLIKYNEQFF. DNA for the CDR3: TGTGCCAGCAGCCTCATCAAATACAATGAGCAGTTCTTC.